This T cell receptor (beta chain) comes out of a study of CD8 T cells in ankylosing spondylitis (dated by TCRdb to the late 2010s). Looking at the study overall: To find TCR variants linked to disease, the study profiled T cell receptor beta repertoires in ankylosing spondylitis patients and healthy donors. The full study cohort was made up of under 30 ankylosing spondylitis patients and some 100 healthy donors. Peripheral blood samples were taken, and synovial fluid was additionally collected from ankylosing spondylitis patients.

Trimmed from V: 8 bases; trimmed from J: 7 bases; junction bases lacking a gene match: 16. The CDR3 runs 15 amino acids, cysteine and phenylalanine included. Just CDR3 DNA is preserved here, 45 bases in frame from base 1. CDR1 and CDR2 (SNHLY, FYNNEI) derive from the germline V gene. This clonotype was detected ten times or more. Its recognized antigen is unknown. No much larger clone is present one base from it, and per-base qualities are unavailable. Results the study describes overall, beyond this receptor: Blood from ankylosing spondylitis patients appeared to be characterized by a TCR beta motif made up of about 8 highly homologous amino acid variants. The disease-linked clones had a CD8+ phenotype and were found at relatively low frequencies in peripheral blood. Some motif variants had previously been reported in the synovial fluid and blood of reactive arthritis patients, which suggests shared mechanisms of disease initiation. The disease-linked clones were reported to be significantly enriched in matched synovial fluid samples from ankylosing spondylitis patients.

The instrument given in TCRdb is Illumina HiSeq 2500. Quantitative 5'-RACE with molecular barcodes was the method used to prepare the TCR beta libraries. The original methods were these. To identify disease-linked TCR variants, a new computational method was used, one built on a probabilistic model of VDJ rearrangement. The public sequencing data were trimmed at Q25 with fastp and processed into clonotypes with MiXCR by TCRdb, which kept only in-frame beta chains. Entries that share a CDR3 protein sequence are merged under the most common genes and DNA. TCRdb, not the original authors, processed these V and J calls. The sample table holds around 250,000 distinct CDR3 sequences, of which 9.5% to 12% were seen once. Together, the top ten hold less than 7% of the sample.

Source material: blood, either unsorted or a sorted T cell fraction (not recorded which). This sequence originates from a male donor with ankylosing spondylitis or in good health (not recorded which). The chain was built from TRBV2 and TRBJ2-5, and 7 junctional nucleotides match TRBD2. CDR3 protein: CASCSGAWGSGTQYF. The nucleotides are TGTGCCAGCTGCAGCGGGGCATGGGGAAGCGGGACCCAGTACTTC.